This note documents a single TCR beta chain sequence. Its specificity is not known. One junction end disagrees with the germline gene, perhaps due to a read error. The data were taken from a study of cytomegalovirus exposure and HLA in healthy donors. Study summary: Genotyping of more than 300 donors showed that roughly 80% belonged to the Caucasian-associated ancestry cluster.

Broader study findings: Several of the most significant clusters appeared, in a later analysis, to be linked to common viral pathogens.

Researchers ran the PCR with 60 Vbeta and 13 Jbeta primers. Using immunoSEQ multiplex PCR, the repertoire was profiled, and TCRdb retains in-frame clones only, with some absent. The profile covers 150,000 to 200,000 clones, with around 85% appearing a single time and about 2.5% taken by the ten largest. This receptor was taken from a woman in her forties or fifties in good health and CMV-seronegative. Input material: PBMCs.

CDR3 nucleotides: TGCGCCGGCAGCCATCTAGGACTAGCGGACTACGAGCAGTACTTC. This sequence encodes CAGSHLGLADYEQYF. This chain joins TRBV4-1 and TRBJ2-7; 10 positions match TRBD2. The CDR3 runs 15 residues. Germline CDR1 reads MGHRA; CDR2 reads YSYEKL.